Listed below are T cell receptor beta chains from one sample, sequenced in a study of cytomegalovirus exposure and HLA in healthy donors. The repertoire was sequenced with immunoSEQ multiplex PCR; TCRdb's copy has only in-frame clones and lacks some. Among 100,000 to 150,000 clones listed, 83% were seen once. Material for sequencing was PBMCs. Every receptor here comes from a middle-aged woman in good health and CMV-seropositive. Each CDR3 is given without its conserved first and last residue. A D gene is named only where the DNA matches it firmly.

J gene,V gene,D gene,CDR3 protein
TRBJ2-7,TRBV27,.,ASSLSARAEQY
TRBJ2-5,TRBV5-1,TRBD1,ASSLGTLPATGLETQY
TRBJ2-7,TRBV7-2,TRBD2,ASRRSSGEQY
TRBJ2-7,TRBV13,TRBD1,ASSRGTGGHEQY
TRBJ2-7,TRBV30,.,AWSGVGGRAWNN
TRBJ1-2,TRBV7-2,.,ASSLDMTGGGYT
TRBJ2-1,TRBV18,.,ASSPGLASEQF
TRBJ2-3,TRBV6-5,TRBD1,ASMKDRGENTQY
TRBJ2-1,TRBV7-8,TRBD2,ASSLPSGRNEQF
TRBJ1-3,TRBV7-9,TRBD1,ASTLGTGGFSGNTIY
TRBJ2-1,TRBV11-2,.,ASSYLDRGSSYNEQF
TRBJ1-3,TRBV9,TRBD1,ASSVGTAGSGNTIY
TRBJ1-2,TRBV28,.,ASSLRQGYGYT
TRBJ2-5,TRBV6-5,.,ATQEAAFQETQY
TRBJ1-4,TRBV7-8,TRBD1,ASSTTGTGGEKLF
TRBJ2-7,TRBV28,.,ASRPSGSYEQY
TRBJ2-7,TRBV5-1,.,ASIGDDGYEQY
TRBJ1-1,TRBV20-1,.,SADKNTEAF
TRBJ1-3,TRBV5-4,.,ASSLAGDSGNTIY
TRBJ1-1,TRBV19,.,ASSLQGEAF
TRBJ2-3,TRBV19,TRBD2,ASSILAGASFTDTQY
TRBJ2-2,TRBV2,TRBD2,ASSESSGRYTGELF
TRBJ2-7,TRBV5-1,TRBD2,ASSLSGGTYEQY
TRBJ1-1,TRBV19,.,ASTGQGMNTEAF
TRBJ2-5,TRBV29-1,.,SVVGIAGTQETQY
TRBJ2-1,TRBV6-1,TRBD2,ASSVHRGTSVPSSYNEQF
TRBJ2-7,TRBV30,TRBD2,AWGKGLAAYEQY
TRBJ2-7,TRBV11-2,.,ASSPRGWYEQY
TRBJ1-2,TRBV6-4,.,ASSGGDLGGYT
TRBJ2-3,TRBV12-1,.,ASSSSNGLAGGYSTDTQY
TRBJ2-1,TRBV23-1,TRBD2,ASSHAREGSVIYNEQF
TRBJ2-1,TRBV28,TRBD2,ASSGGSYYNEQF
TRBJ1-1,TRBV27,.,ASSSEDSVGTEAF
TRBJ2-5,TRBV7-2,TRBD1,ASSYSGTGGQETQY
TRBJ2-5,TRBV19,TRBD2,ASSIRLAVTEETQY
TRBJ1-5,TRBV6-1,TRBD1,ASSEGRGPGQPQH
TRBJ1-2,TRBV27,TRBD1,ASSPSSDRGNGYT
TRBJ2-1,TRBV29-1,TRBD1,SVVRQGSQDEQF
TRBJ2-1,TRBV5-1,.,ASSLTVGTDEQF
TRBJ1-5,TRBV15,.,ATSLREVMGQPQH
TRBJ2-7,TRBV19,.,ASSIRGQGGYEQY
TRBJ2-1,TRBV6-5,TRBD2,ASSLRGLAGDEQF
TRBJ1-1,TRBV6-5,.,ASRDSMNTEAF
TRBJ1-4,TRBV11-2,.,ASSLVTGTNEKLF
TRBJ2-5,TRBV5-1,.,ASSLGQGNLELVETQY
TRBJ2-5,TRBV5-1,.,ASSRTGQETQY
TRBJ2-1,TRBV7-3,TRBD2,ASSPGLAGRYNEQF
TRBJ2-7,TRBV28,.,ASSPSLDWYEQY